This TCR beta chain appears in the sequencing data of a study of shared clonotypes between healthy human individuals. The study drew its donors from healthy HIV-negative adults without recent acute infections or vaccinations. CDR1 and CDR2 from the germline V gene are MNHEY and SVGAGI. This CDR3 region has 16 residues. V was clipped by 2 bases and J by 0 bases; unmatched bases: 4. The data were produced by immunoSEQ multiplex PCR, yet TCRdb's version contains in-frame clones alone and is incomplete. The data contain 600,000 to 800,000 clones, 72% of them singletons. Sequenced input: memory CD4+ T cells sorted from blood. The subset here: CD45RA-negative fraction. V and J are TRBV6-5 and TRBJ1-3; TRBD1 agrees at 7 bases. The receptor was isolated from a woman in her twenties or thirties in good health. The CDR3 region is CASSYTGTASGNTIYF. CDR3 sequence (DNA): TGTGCCAGCAGTTACACCGGGACAGCCTCTGGAAACACCATATATTTT.